The 28 T cell receptor beta chains in this list originate from one sample, sequenced in a study of T cell changes during pregnancy in multiple sclerosis. The repertoire was sequenced with immunoSEQ multiplex PCR; TCRdb's copy has only in-frame clones and lacks some. The table records about 69,000 clones, about nine tenths of them present only once. The material was peripheral blood, obtained in the third trimester of pregnancy. The source of these receptors is a female donor with multiple sclerosis, enrolled in a pregnancy study.

This clone was seen a handful of times. The chain combines TRBV6-1 with TRBJ2-7; D remains ambiguous. CDR3 length: 12 amino acids. Trimming left V 9 bases short and J 2 bases short, with 11 bases between. CDR1 is MNHNS, CDR2 SASEGT, per germline. The CDR3 loop reads CASNLGPYEQYF. The CDR3 DNA sequence: TGTGCCAGTAACCTGGGCCCCTACGAGCAGTACTTC.

This rearrangement joins TRBV7-2 to TRBJ2-1; perhaps TRBD1 as D (7 bases). The CDR3 has 15 amino acids. Trimming shortened V by 7 bases and J by 4 bases, and 17 bases separated the two germline ends. CDR1 SGHTA and CDR2 FQGNSA come from the germline V gene. The CDR3 DNA reads TGTGCCAGCACCCCGTGGAGGGGGCAATACAATGAGCAGTTCTTC. As protein: CASTPWRGQYNEQFF.

The chain carries TRBV7-2 and TRBJ2-1; no reliable D call. The CDR3 sequence is 11 residues long. The germline V gene encodes CDR1 SGHTA and CDR2 FQGNSA. V lost 8 bases, J lost 5 bases, and 7 bases lay in between. Written as DNA, the CDR3 is TGTGCCAGCTCGGTGGACAATGAGCAGTTCTTC. This codes for CASSVDNEQFF.

This clone was picked up a small number of times. This chain connects TRBV30 to TRBJ2-3, with D possibly being TRBD2 (5 bases). Germline V lookup: CDR1 GTSNPN, CDR2 SVGIG (reference sequence). The CDR3 has 13 amino acids. V was cut by 2 bases and J by 2 bases, with 8 bases left in between. DNA of the CDR3: TGTGCCTGGAGTCCGGGGAACACAGATACGCAGTATTTT. It is translated as CAWSPGNTDTQYF.

The V call is TRBV5-1, the J call TRBJ2-7; possibly TRBD2 for D (6 bases). The CDR3 has 15 residues. Looked up from germline, CDR1 is SGHRS and CDR2 is YFSETQ. Trimming took 0 bases from V and 4 from J, leaving 14 bases between them. The CDR3 DNA reads as TGCGCCAGCAGCTTGGCACTAGCCCCGACATACGAGCAGTACTTC. Amino acid sequence: CASSLALAPTYEQYF.

The chain couples TRBV7-3 to TRBJ2-7; D unclear. Deletions cut 5 bases from V and 0 bases from J, with 11 bases between. The CDR3 is made up of 14 amino acids. CDR1 is SGHTA and CDR2 is FQGTGA in the germline V gene. The CDR3 spells CASSPEPYSYEQYF. The CDR3 nucleotides are TGTGCCAGCAGCCCTGAGCCGTACTCCTACGAGCAGTACTTC.

The chain carries TRBV5-6 and TRBJ2-3, with 14 bases fitting TRBD2. The CDR3 extends over 18 amino acids. Germline V gene sequence: CDR1 SGHDT, CDR2 YYEEEE. V shed 1 base, J shed 3 bases, and the junction held 7 bases outside the gene matches. The CDR3 loop reads CASSLLGLAGVSTDTQYF. CDR3 bases: TGTGCCAGCAGCTTGTTGGGACTAGCGGGGGTTTCGACAGATACGCAGTATTTT.

V is TRBV11-2 and J is TRBJ2-5; the match to TRBD2 covers 10 bases. Trimming took 5 bases from V and 5 from J; bases not matched to a gene: 11. Germline-derived CDR1 and CDR2 are SGHAT and FQNNGV. This CDR3 has 16 amino acids. The DNA of the CDR3 is TGTGCCAGCAGCCGAGCGGGGGGGCAGGTCTGGGAGACCCAGTACTTC. This encodes CASSRAGGQVWETQYF.

The chain is built from TRBV7-2 and TRBJ2-5; 9 nucleotides align to TRBD2. CDR1 is SGHTA, CDR2 FQGNSA, per germline. This CDR3 has 12 residues. The ends lost 8 bases at V and 8 bases at J; junction bases unmatched: 6. CDR3: CASVSGGPTQYF. Written as DNA, the CDR3 is TGTGCCAGCGTCAGCGGGGGGCCCACCCAGTACTTC.

In this sample, this clone turned up a few times. The chain couples TRBV21-1 to TRBJ1-2; no check of the table's D call, TRBD1, against the DNA was made. TRBV21-1 is shown as a pseudogene. The CDR3 contains 14 residues. The CDR3 coding sequence is TGTGCCAGCAGCATCGCCAGGGGCGGCTATGGCTACACCTTC. It is translated as CASSIARGGYGYTF.

This chain joins TRBV4-3 and TRBJ1-2, with TRBD1 as a possible D gene (6 bases). The CDR3 loop spans 15 amino acids. Per the germline V gene, CDR1 is LGHNA and CDR2 is YSLEER. Deletions cut 3 bases from V and 8 bases from J, with 19 bases between. The CDR3 nucleotides read TGCGCCAGCAGCCAGGACATCAACAGGGACGGAGGCTACACCTTC. Amino acids: CASSQDINRDGGYTF.

The chain uses TRBV7-2 and TRBJ1-1; no reliable D call. Germline loops: CDR1 SGHTA, CDR2 FQGNSA. This CDR3 comprises 13 residues. Trimming removed 5 bases at V and 3 bases at J, with 10 bases between. CDR3 sequence (DNA): TGTGCCAGCAGCCTGCAGGAATACACTGAAGCTTTCTTT. Its protein product is CASSLQEYTEAFF.

The chain links TRBV7-9 to TRBJ1-4; a weak D match, TRBD1 (5 bases). The V and J ends lost 6 bases and 4 bases respectively, with 6 bases between them. The germline V gene has CDR1 SEHNR and CDR2 FQNEAQ (reference sequence). The CDR3 loop spans 12 amino acids. The CDR3: CASRTDNEKLFF. CDR3 nucleotides: TGTGCCAGCAGGACAGATAATGAAAAACTGTTTTTT.

The J gene is TRBJ2-5, the V gene TRBV2; TRBD2 matches 7 bases. Unmatched junction bases numbered 6, after V lost 6 bases and J lost 2 bases. From germline, CDR1 is SNHLY and CDR2 FYNNEI. There are 14 residues in the CDR3. The CDR3 DNA sequence: TGTGCCAGCAGCGCTTCTAGCGGACAAGAGACCCAGTACTTC. This gives the protein CASSASSGQETQYF.

The CDR3 protein is CASSTQQGLYGYTF. DNA of the CDR3: TGTGCCAGTAGTACTCAACAGGGCCTCTATGGCTACACCTTC. The genes are TRBV19 and TRBJ1-2, with D tentatively TRBD1 (6 bases). This CDR3 contains 14 residues. The germline CDR1 and CDR2 sequences are LNHDA and SQIVND (reference sequence). Trimming removed 4 bases at V and 4 bases at J, with 13 bases between.

The V and J genes are TRBV6-6 and TRBJ1-1; TRBD1 is a possible D gene (6 bases). There are 16 residues in the CDR3. Germline V gives CDR1 MNHNY, CDR2 SVGAGI (reference sequence). Trimming shortened V by 0 bases and J by 5 bases, and 16 bases separated the two germline ends. CDR3 in amino acids: CASSYSGRGTLTEAFF. The CDR3 region has the DNA TGTGCCAGCAGTTACTCAGGGAGGGGGACATTGACTGAAGCTTTCTTT.

The V gene is TRBV11-2, the J gene TRBJ2-7; TRBD2 might be the D (5 bases). CDR1 and CDR2 from the germline V gene are SGHAT and FQNNGV. V was cut by 6 bases and J by 4 bases, with 13 bases left in between. This CDR3 has 13 residues. CDR3 nucleotides: TGTGCCAGCAGTCAAGGACTTCTGTACGAGCAGTACTTC. This encodes CASSQGLLYEQYF.

The rearrangement links TRBV4-1 to TRBJ2-3; 9 nucleotides agree with TRBD2. The length of the CDR3 is 17 residues. V was clipped by 8 bases and J by 6 bases; unmatched bases: 18. Germline values: CDR1 MGHRA, CDR2 YSYEKL. The CDR3 DNA sequence: TGCGCCAGCGCCAAGCGGGGGGCGGGGGGAGACGGGGATACGCAGTATTTT. This gives the protein CASAKRGAGGDGDTQYF.

The chain carries TRBV5-4 and TRBJ1-5; the match to TRBD1 covers 7 bases. CDR3 length equals 14 residues. The V gene end was trimmed by 4 bases and the J gene end by 6 bases; junction bases not matched to a gene: 7. Germline CDR1 is SGHNT and CDR2 is YYREEE (reference sequence). CDR3 in amino acids: CASSVDRAGQPQHF. For the CDR3, the DNA is TGTGCCAGCAGCGTTGACAGGGCGGGTCAGCCCCAGCATTTT.

V and J are TRBV4-3 and TRBJ1-4, with D possibly TRBD1 on 6 matching bases. The CDR3 has 16 residues. The V gene lost 0 bases and the J gene lost 7 bases, with 15 bases spanning the gap. Germline V gene data show CDR1 as LGHNA and CDR2 as YSLEER. CDR3 sequence: CASSQDNRDEGEKLFF. The CDR3 nucleotides read TGCGCCAGCAGCCAAGACAACAGGGACGAAGGTGAAAAACTGTTTTTT.

The CDR3 loop reads CASSQTNRGFPYGYTF. In nucleotides, the CDR3 is TGCGCCAGCAGCCAGACAAACAGGGGTTTTCCCTATGGCTACACCTTC. The J gene is TRBJ1-2, the V gene TRBV4-1; 7 bases match TRBD1. The J segment lost 4 bases and the V segment lost 3 bases, leaving 11 bases of the junction unmatched. Per the germline V gene, CDR1 is MGHRA and CDR2 is YSYEKL. CDR3 length: 16 residues.

The chain joins TRBV7-6 to TRBJ2-3, with 7 positions matching TRBD1. Germline V gives CDR1 SGHVS, CDR2 FNYEAQ. The CDR3 totals 14 residues. V dropped 3 bases and J dropped 8; count of bases not matched to a gene: 8. In nucleotides, the CDR3 is TGTGCCAGCAGCTTGGAGGACAGGATCGGTACGCAGTATTTT. The encoded protein is CASSLEDRIGTQYF.

This chain uses TRBV4-3 with TRBJ1-1; D gene ambiguous. Germline V gives CDR1 LGHNA, CDR2 YSLEER. This CDR3 has 14 residues. V shed 0 bases and J shed 4 bases, with 9 bases lying between them. In nucleotides, the CDR3 is TGCGCCAGCAGCCAAGAGGGCCGGGGCACTGAAGCTTTCTTT. Its translation is CASSQEGRGTEAFF.

The rearrangement joins TRBV30 to TRBJ1-4; the D gene is possibly TRBD1 (6 bases). The V gene lost 3 bases and the J gene lost 6 bases, with 14 bases spanning the gap. This CDR3 comprises 14 residues. Germline lookup yields CDR1 GTSNPN and CDR2 SVGIG (reference sequence). The DNA of the CDR3 is TGTGCCTGGAGCCCTGGGGGGGCTGATGAAAAACTGTTTTTT. It specifies CAWSPGGADEKLFF.

This clone was seen a single time. V is TRBV5-4 and J is TRBJ2-2; 9 nucleotides match TRBD1. The CDR3 consists of 15 residues. CDR1 is SGHNT, CDR2 YYREEE, per germline (reference sequence). V lost 0 bases to trimming and J lost 6 bases; unmatched junction nucleotides: 3. CDR3 sequence reads: CASSLVGQGAGELFF. The CDR3 DNA reads TGTGCCAGCAGCTTGGTGGGACAGGGAGCCGGGGAGCTGTTTTTT.

The CDR3: CASSADSNTGELFF. The CDR3 coding sequence is TGCGCCAGCAGCGCCGACAGTAACACCGGGGAGCTGTTTTTT. The genes are TRBV5-1 and TRBJ2-2; D possibly corresponds to TRBD1 (5 bases). The ends were cut back, 4 bases at V and 2 bases at J, with 9 bases in the middle. This CDR3 has 14 residues. CDR1 and CDR2 from the germline V gene are SGHRS and YFSETQ. Full variable domain (rest looked up from reference TRBV5-1 and TRBJ2-2): KAGVTQTPRYLIKTRGQQVTLSCSPISGHRSVSWYQQTPGQGLQFLFEYFSETQRNKGNFPGRFSGRQFSNSRSEMNVSTLELGDSALYLCASSADSNTGELFFGEGSRLTVL.

J is TRBJ2-6 and V is TRBV14, with D unresolved. V lost 1 base and J lost 0, with 4 bases in between. Germline V lookup: CDR1 SGHDN, CDR2 FVKESK. The CDR3 has 15 amino acids. The CDR3 reads CASSQGSSGANVLTF. In DNA, the CDR3 is TGTGCCAGCAGCCAAGGGAGCTCTGGGGCCAACGTCCTGACTTTC.

The V call is TRBV15, the J call TRBJ1-2; 8 positions match TRBD1. This CDR3 spans 14 amino acids. Trimming removed 3 bases from V and 1 base from J; junction bases left unmatched: 1. Per the germline V gene, CDR1 is LNHNV and CDR2 is YYDKDF (reference sequence). CDR3 region: CATSRGQVNYGYTF. The CDR3 region has the DNA TGTGCCACCAGCAGGGGACAGGTTAACTATGGCTACACCTTC.